This T cell receptor (beta chain) emerged from a study of T cell repertoires in ileal Crohn's disease. Overall study: Biopsies of the neoterminal ileum at postoperative colonoscopy form M6 samples. Findings of the study overall: Within the first postoperative year, endoscopy came at median about 6.4 months. High-frequency clones were more common in sorted CD8 than CD4 cells. All patients with clonality above 26.8% had endoscopic recurrence.

Concerning this clone: What it binds is not known.

Measured with immunoSEQ multiplex PCR; TCRdb has only the in-frame clones, and not every one. The data hold roughly 62,000 clones, with about 89% observed a single time. Time point noted: neoterminal ileum biopsy at postoperative endoscopy, about 6 months after surgery. The CDR3 runs to 13 residues. V was pared by 4 bases and J by 9 bases, with 8 bases of the junction left unmatched. The germline CDR1 and CDR2 sequences are SGHRS and YFSETQ. This sequence was found in an adult with Crohn's disease. This sequence joins TRBV5-1 and TRBJ1-2; TRBD1 agrees at 8 bases. The sequenced sample consisted of ileal tissue. In nucleotides, the CDR3 is TGCGCCAGCAGCGTTGGACAGGGATTGAGCTACACCTTC. Protein sequence: CASSVGQGLSYTF. The whole variable domain, filled in from reference TRBV5-1 and TRBJ1-2, reads KAGVTQTPRYLIKTRGQQVTLSCSPISGHRSVSWYQQTPGQGLQFLFEYFSETQRNKGNFPGRFSGRQFSNSRSEMNVSTLELGDSALYLCASSVGQGLSYTFGSGTRLTVV.